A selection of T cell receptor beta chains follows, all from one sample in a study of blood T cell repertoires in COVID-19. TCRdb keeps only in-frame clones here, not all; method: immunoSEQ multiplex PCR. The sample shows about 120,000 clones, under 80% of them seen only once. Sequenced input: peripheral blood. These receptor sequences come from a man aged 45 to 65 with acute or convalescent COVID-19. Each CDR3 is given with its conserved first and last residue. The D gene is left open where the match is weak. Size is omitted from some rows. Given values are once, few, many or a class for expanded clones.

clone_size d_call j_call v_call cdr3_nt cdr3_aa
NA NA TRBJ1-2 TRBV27 TGTGCCAGCAGCCCCGGGGCTAACTATGGCTACACCTTC CASSPGANYGYTF
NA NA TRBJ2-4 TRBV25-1 TGTGCCAGCAGTGAATTTCGTGGAGGGGTAGCCAAAAACATTCAGTACTTC CASSEFRGGVAKNIQYF
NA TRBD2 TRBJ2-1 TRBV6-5 TGTGCCAGCAATCTCGTAGCGGGAGATCGATATGAGCAGTTCTTC CASNLVAGDRYEQFF
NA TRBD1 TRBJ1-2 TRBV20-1 TGCAGTGCTAGTCGTCAGGGGGGTAACTATGGCTACACCTTC CSASRQGGNYGYTF
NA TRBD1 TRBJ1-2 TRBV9 TGTGCCAGCAGCAGGACAGGGGGCGATGGCTACACCTTC CASSRTGGDGYTF
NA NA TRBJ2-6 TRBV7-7 TGTGCCAGCAGCCCTAGTCGGGTCTCTGGGGCCAACGTCCTGACTTTC CASSPSRVSGANVLTF
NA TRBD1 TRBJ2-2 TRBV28 TGTGCCAGCAGTGCACCAGGGGGACAGGACCTTTATTACGCCGGGGAGCTGTTTTTT CASSAPGGQDLYYAGELFF
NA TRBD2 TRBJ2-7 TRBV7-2 TGTGCCAGCAGCTTGGGAGGGGCGCGGTACGAGCAGTACTTC CASSLGGARYEQYF
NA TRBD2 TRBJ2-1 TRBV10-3 TGTGCCATCAGTGAGGAGAGCGGGGGGGCGAATGAGCAGTTCTTC CAISEESGGANEQFF
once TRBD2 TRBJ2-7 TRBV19 TGTGCCAGTAGTACAGGACTAGCGGGAGCCCCCGAGCAGTACTTC CASSTGLAGAPEQYF
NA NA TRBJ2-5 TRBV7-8 TGTGCCAGCAGAGTTGGGAGTCTCGAGACCCAGTACTTC CASRVGSLETQYF
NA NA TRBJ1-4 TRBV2 TGTGCCAGCAGGGAGAGCAATGAAAAACTGTTTTTT CASRESNEKLFF
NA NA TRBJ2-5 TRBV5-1 TGCGCCAGCAGCTTGGCCGCCAGGGCCGGAGAGACCCAGTACTTC CASSLAARAGETQYF
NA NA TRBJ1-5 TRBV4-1 TGCGCCAGCAGCCAAGTGCCAGGGGCTGGTCAGCCCCAGCATTTT CASSQVPGAGQPQHF
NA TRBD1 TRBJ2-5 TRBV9 TGTGCCAGCAGTTCACAGGGGGCTGAGACCCAGTACTTC CASSSQGAETQYF
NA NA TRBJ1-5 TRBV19 TGTGCCAGTGGGCGTGGAGGACAGCCCCAGCATTTT CASGRGGQPQHF
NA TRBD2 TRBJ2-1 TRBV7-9 TGTGCCAGCAGCTTAGCGATCGCGGGAGAGGCCCGCAATGAGCAGTTCTTC CASSLAIAGEARNEQFF
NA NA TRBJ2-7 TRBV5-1 TGCGCCAGCAGCTTGGAAGCGGCTAGCTCCTACGAGCAGTACTTC CASSLEAASSYEQYF
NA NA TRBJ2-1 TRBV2 TGTGCCAGCAGTGAAGATAGGGGTGGGGGCGATGAGCAGTTCTTC CASSEDRGGGDEQFF
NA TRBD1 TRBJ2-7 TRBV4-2 TGTGCCAGCAGCCCAGAATCAGCTGGGACAGGGAGCTACGAGCAGTACTTC CASSPESAGTGSYEQYF
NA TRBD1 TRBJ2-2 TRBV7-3 TGTGCCAGCAGCCCGGGGACAGGGGGAGGAGTCGGGGAGCTGTTTTTT CASSPGTGGGVGELFF
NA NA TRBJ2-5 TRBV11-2 TGTGCCAGCAGCTCGGACAGTTATAGGGAGACCCAGTACTTC CASSSDSYRETQYF
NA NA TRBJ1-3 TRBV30 TGTGCCCGACAGGAGGAATTGGGAAACACCATATATTTT CARQEELGNTIYF
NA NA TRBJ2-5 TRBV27 TGTGCCAGCCGTAAGCGTGCCCAAGAGACCCAGTACTTC CASRKRAQETQYF
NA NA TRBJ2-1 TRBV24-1 TGTGCCACCAGTGATTCCCAGGACAGCAATGAGCAGTTCTTC CATSDSQDSNEQFF
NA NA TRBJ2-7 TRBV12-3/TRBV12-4 TGTGCCAGCAGTTTATTGAGCTCCTACGAGCAGTACTTC CASSLLSSYEQYF
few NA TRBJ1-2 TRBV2 TGTGCCAGCAGTCGGGGGGGCTATGGCTACACCTTC CASSRGGYGYTF
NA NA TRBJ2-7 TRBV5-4 TGTGCCAGCAGCCCTGGGGGGTCTAGTGGCGAGCAGTACTTC CASSPGGSSGEQYF
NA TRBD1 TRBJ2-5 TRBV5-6 TGTGCCAGCATGGGGACAGGGGGCGGAGAGACCCAGTACTTC CASMGTGGGETQYF
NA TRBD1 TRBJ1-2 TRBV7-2 TGTGCCAGCAGCCTCCAGGGGGCCGTTAACTATGGCTACACCTTC CASSLQGAVNYGYTF
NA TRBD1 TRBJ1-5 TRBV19 TGTGCCAGTAGACCGGGACAGGGGGCGATCGGCAATCAGCCCCAGCATTTT CASRPGQGAIGNQPQHF
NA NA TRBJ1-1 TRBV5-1 TGCGCCAGCAGCCGGAGGGGCGATACAGAGAACACTGAAGCTTTCTTT CASSRRGDTENTEAFF
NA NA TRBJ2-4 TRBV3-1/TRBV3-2 TGTGCCAGCAGCCAGGACCCGACAGGAGCCAAAAACATTCAGTACTTC CASSQDPTGAKNIQYF
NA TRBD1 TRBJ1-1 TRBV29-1 TGCAGCGTGGCCACGGCCCCCAGGGGGACTGAAGCTTTCTTT CSVATAPRGTEAFF
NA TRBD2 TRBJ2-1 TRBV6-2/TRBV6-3 TGTGCCAGCAGTTTATTAAGCGGGGGGGGTCGCTCCTACAATGAGCAGTTCTTC CASSLLSGGGRSYNEQFF
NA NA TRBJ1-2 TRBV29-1 TGCAGCGTTGACCTCATGCCGGGACAAGGGGACTATGGCTACACCTTC CSVDLMPGQGDYGYTF
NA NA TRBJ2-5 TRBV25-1 TGTGCCAGCAGTGAATACCCTAGCGCGAAAGAGACCCAGTACTTC CASSEYPSAKETQYF
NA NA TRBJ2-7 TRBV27 TGTGCCAGCGGCGCGGTTGTCGCCAGGACCACAGGAGAGCAGTACTTC CASGAVVARTTGEQYF
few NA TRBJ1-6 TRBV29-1 TGCAGCGTTGCGGCAGCCAGGGATTCACCCCTCCACTTT CSVAAARDSPLHF
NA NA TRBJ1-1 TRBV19 TGTGCCAGTAGTATCGGCAGGGTAAACACTGAAGCTTTCTTT CASSIGRVNTEAFF